The clone carrying this T cell receptor beta chain was seen many times. Germline V gene sequence: CDR1 ENHRY, CDR2 SYGVKD. Trimming cost V 2 bases and J 9 bases, with 16 bases left between them. This CDR3 is 14 amino acids long. Investigators excluded patients with uncontrolled infection, other autoimmune disease, pregnancy or lactation. Blood was obtained at the first hyperthyroidism diagnosis, which preceded any ophthalmopathy symptoms. TCR beta CDR3 regions were amplified from RNA transcripts. The HTBI primer set drove a first-round RT-PCR of the TCR CDR3. TCRdb redid the calling of the multiplex PCR reads with MiXCR, one entry per CDR3 protein. Of about 300,000 distinct CDR3 sequences detected, less than 15% appear once; the ten largest clones hold more than 7.5%. The sample belongs to a study of T cells in Graves' hyperthyroidism and ophthalmopathy. Turning to the study itself: At the time of initial diagnosis and before any treatment, peripheral blood was collected.

This TCR derives from a woman in her twenties or thirties with Graves' hyperthyroidism that later progressed to Graves' ophthalmopathy. The chain joins TRBV10-3 to TRBJ2-5, with a possible D match to TRBD2 (6 bases). Sequencing was done on a sample of blood. CDR3 in amino acids: CAISEGLGGLAQYF. In DNA, the CDR3 is TGTGCCATCAGTGAGGGTCTCGGGGGATTGGCCCAGTACTTC.